These 23 T cell receptor beta chains share one sample of origin, sequenced in a study of shared clonotypes between healthy human individuals. Naivety among CD8 cells was defined by CD45RO negativity and positive CCR7 selection, thereby excluding terminally differentiated effector memory CD45RA+ cells. Data came from immunoSEQ multiplex PCR; TCRdb stores just in-frame clones and leaves some out. Of under 600,000 clones in the sample, 95% to 98% were seen once. The source material was naive CD8+ T cells sorted from blood. Every receptor here comes from a man aged 25 to 45 in good health.

Details on this clone: The same CDR3 arises from other DNA sequences in this sample as well. The rearrangement joins TRBV14 to TRBJ2-3; 7 bases map to TRBD2. The junction had 1 base not matched to a gene; V was cut back by 0 bases and J by 1 base. The CDR3 is 15 amino acids. The germline V gene encodes CDR1 SGHDN and CDR2 FVKESK. The CDR3 reads CASSQDAGGTDTQYF. Written as DNA, the CDR3 is TGTGCCAGCAGCCAAGATGCGGGGGGCACAGATACGCAGTATTTT.

V usage is TRBV5-6 and J usage is TRBJ2-7; 10 bases fit TRBD2. The V gene end was trimmed by 3 bases and the J gene end by 3 bases; junction bases not matched to a gene: 9. The germline gives CDR1 SGHDT, CDR2 YYEEEE. This CDR3 is built from 16 residues. The CDR3 sequence: CASSSIAGGGNYEQYF. The CDR3 DNA reads as TGTGCCAGCAGCTCTATAGCGGGAGGAGGGAACTACGAGCAGTACTTC.

The rearrangement uses TRBV19 and TRBJ2-7; TRBD1 is a possible D gene (5 bases). CDR1 is LNHDA, CDR2 SQIVND, per germline (reference sequence). CDR3 length: 14 amino acids. V was cut by 5 bases and J by 3 bases, with 14 bases left in between. CDR3 protein: CASSSGNKGYEQYF. The CDR3 DNA follows: TGTGCCAGTAGTTCAGGGAATAAGGGCTACGAGCAGTACTTC.

This clone was observed a single time. The V and J genes are TRBV27 and TRBJ2-3; 7 bases are shared with TRBD2. This CDR3 is built from 15 residues. The germline CDR1 and CDR2 sequences are MNHEY and SMNVEV (reference sequence). J was trimmed by 1 base and V by 0 bases; bases with no gene match: 1. The CDR3: CASSLSSGGTDTQYF. In DNA form, the CDR3 reads TGTGCCAGCAGTTTATCCAGCGGGGGCACAGATACGCAGTATTTT.

In regard to this clone: A read error may account for a junction end that differs from germline. The V call is TRBV27, the J call TRBJ2-6; D is unresolved. The CDR3 consists of 13 residues. Germline V gene sequence: CDR1 MNHEY, CDR2 SMNVEV (reference sequence). CDR3 DNA sequence: TGTGCCAGCAGTTTAGTTGGGACCAACGTCCTGACTTTC. Translating gives CASSLVGTNVLTF.

The chain joins TRBV7-9 to TRBJ2-1; 9 bases are shared with TRBD2. There are 15 residues in the CDR3. After removal of 6 bases from V and 5 bases from J, the junction contained 8 bases not matched to a gene. Germline CDR1 SEHNR, CDR2 FQNEAQ (reference sequence). The CDR3 here is CASRLSSGAHNEQFF. The DNA of the CDR3 is TGTGCCAGCAGGCTATCTAGCGGGGCTCACAATGAGCAGTTCTTC.

The V call is TRBV6-6, the J call TRBJ1-5; D is undetermined. V shed 2 bases and J shed 2 bases, with 10 bases lying between them. The CDR3 has 15 amino acids. Germline V CDR1 and CDR2: MNHNY, SVGAGI (reference sequence). CDR3: CASSYQVDGNQPQHF. The CDR3 DNA reads as TGTGCCAGCAGTTACCAGGTGGACGGCAATCAGCCCCAGCATTTT.

The rearrangement uses TRBV18 and TRBJ2-3; either TRBD1 or TRBD2 may supply D (5 bases each). Between the trimmed V and J ends, which lost 2 bases and 1 base, there was a span of 16 bases. CDR1 KGHSH and CDR2 LQKENI come from the germline V gene. CDR3 length: 17 residues. The CDR3 loop is CASSPVRGRQGTDTQYF. CDR3 coding DNA: TGTGCCAGCTCACCAGTGAGGGGCCGGCAGGGCACAGATACGCAGTATTTT.

The count of this clone is one. The gene calls are TRBV25-1 and TRBJ2-2; D is uncertain. In germline, CDR1 is MGHDK, CDR2 SYGVNS. The CDR3 sequence is 12 residues long. V dropped 5 bases and J dropped 3 bases, with 4 bases sitting between them. The CDR3 DNA follows: TGTGCCAGCAGTCTTTACACCGGGGAGCTGTTTTTT. Its translation is CASSLYTGELFF.

This chain connects TRBV5-1 to TRBJ2-1; D is undetermined. V was clipped by 0 bases and J by 4 bases, with 14 bases between them. CDR1 SGHRS and CDR2 YFSETQ come from the germline V gene. The CDR3 length is 16 residues. This CDR3 is CASSLGQVPAYNEQFF. The CDR3 bases are TGCGCCAGCAGCTTGGGGCAGGTCCCCGCTTACAATGAGCAGTTCTTC.

The V call is TRBV6-1, the J call TRBJ2-1; no reliable D call. Germline CDR1 MNHNS, CDR2 SASEGT. CDR3 length: 17 residues. The V gene lost 2 bases and the J gene lost 0 bases, with 14 bases spanning the gap. The CDR3 coding sequence is TGTGCCAGCAGTGAACTAGGGCCCCTTAGCTCCTACAATGAGCAGTTCTTC. Translation: CASSELGPLSSYNEQFF.

The rearrangement joins TRBV29-1 to TRBJ1-2; 12 bases agree with TRBD1. The CDR3 length is 14 residues. Trimming removed 7 bases from V and 8 bases from J; junction bases left unmatched: 11. CDR1 is SQVTM, CDR2 ANQGSEA, per germline. DNA for the CDR3: TGCAGCGCCATACCGGGACAGGGGGCGCGGGGCTACACCTTC. It specifies CSAIPGQGARGYTF.

V gene TRBV4-1 combines with J gene TRBJ2-2; 7 nucleotides align to TRBD1. Germline loops: CDR1 MGHRA, CDR2 YSYEKL. The CDR3 is made up of 15 amino acids. Unmatched junction bases numbered 3, after V lost 1 base and J lost 4 bases. The CDR3 DNA follows: TGCGCCAGCAGCCAAGCCCCAGGGGGCACCGGGGAGCTGTTTTTT. Translation: CASSQAPGGTGELFF.

This clone came up once. The chain uses TRBV7-8 and TRBJ2-7, with D possibly matching TRBD2 (5 bases). The CDR3 length is 15 residues. Trimming left V 3 bases short and J 7 bases short, with 19 bases between. Germline CDR1 and CDR2: SGHVS and FQNEAQ. The CDR3 loop is CASSFTRVLSWEQYF. The CDR3 DNA is TGTGCCAGCAGCTTCACTAGAGTCCTCTCCTGGGAGCAGTACTTC.

V and J are TRBV5-1 and TRBJ2-7, with 7 bases that match TRBD1. With 0 bases clipped from V and 7 bases from J, the junction kept 7 bases outside the gene matches. CDR1 and CDR2 (germline): SGHRS, YFSETQ. The CDR3 length is 14 residues. CDR3 DNA sequence: TGCGCCAGCAGCTTGGCCACAGGGGCGGGTGAGCAGTACTTC. Translated: CASSLATGAGEQYF.

The V gene is TRBV29-1, the J gene TRBJ2-1; TRBD2 matches at 7 bases. From germline, CDR1 is SQVTM and CDR2 ANQGSEA. V trimming: 7 bases; J trimming: 7 bases; junction bases outside the gene matches: 4. This CDR3 comprises 11 residues. CDR3 nucleotide sequence: TGCAGCGCCTTGGGGGGGAATGAGCAGTTCTTC. It translates to CSALGGNEQFF.

The chain joins TRBV29-1 to TRBJ2-1; 7 bases align to TRBD2. Germline CDR1 SQVTM, CDR2 ANQGSEA. This CDR3 has 14 amino acids. V was pared by 5 bases and J by 6 bases, with 10 bases of the junction left unmatched. CDR3 in amino acids: CSVRFLADVNEQFF. Written as DNA, the CDR3 is TGCAGCGTTAGATTTCTAGCGGATGTCAATGAGCAGTTCTTC.

The J gene is TRBJ2-2, the V gene TRBV29-1; no clear D. Trimming stripped 4 bases from V and 4 bases from J, with 4 bases between. The length of the CDR3 is 11 residues. The germline gives CDR1 SQVTM, CDR2 ANQGSEA. CDR3 coding DNA: TGCAGCGTTGCGCTCACCGGGGAGCTGTTTTTT. Translating gives CSVALTGELFF.

The V and J genes are TRBV10-3 and TRBJ1-2, with a possible D match to TRBD1 (5 bases). Germline assignment: CDR1 ENHRY and CDR2 SYGVKD. CDR3 length equals 12 residues. V lost 2 bases to trimming and J lost 10 bases, with 11 bases between them. CDR3 in amino acids: CAISEAGHLYTF. DNA of the CDR3: TGTGCCATCAGTGAGGCCGGACATCTCTACACCTTC.

The rearrangement links TRBV29-1 to TRBJ2-3; TRBD2 agrees at 14 bases. J was trimmed by 3 bases and V by 5 bases; bases with no gene match: 4. CDR1 is SQVTM and CDR2 is ANQGSEA in the germline V gene. The CDR3 totals 15 residues. The CDR3 spells CSVPGTSGRTDTQYF. The DNA of the CDR3 is TGCAGCGTTCCCGGGACTAGCGGGAGAACAGATACGCAGTATTTT.

The rearrangement joins TRBV27 to TRBJ2-1; D remains unclear. Germline CDR1 is MNHEY and CDR2 is SMNVEV (reference sequence). V was clipped by 2 bases and J by 5 bases, with 10 bases between them. The CDR3 is 14 amino acids. DNA for the CDR3: TGTGCCAGCAGTTTACGGCTACTCCACAATGAGCAGTTCTTC. Protein sequence: CASSLRLLHNEQFF.

The chain employs TRBV9 and TRBJ2-1; possible D gene TRBD2, 5 bases. Deletions cut 7 bases from V and 0 bases from J, with 11 bases between. In germline, CDR1 is SGDLS, CDR2 YYNGEE. CDR3 length equals 14 residues. The CDR3 sequence: CASGSVSSYNEQFF. DNA of the CDR3: TGTGCCAGCGGGAGTGTTAGCTCCTACAATGAGCAGTTCTTC.

Of note for this clone: The junction differs from germline at one of its ends, possibly a read error. Other DNA sequences within the sample encode an identical CDR3. The chain is built from TRBV10-2 and TRBJ1-1, with a possible D match to TRBD1 (6 bases). There are 10 residues in the CDR3. CDR1 is WSHSY, CDR2 SAAADI, per germline. The CDR3 is CASGDTEAFF. CDR3 nucleotides: TGCGCCAGCGGGGACACCGAAGCTTTCTTT.